Included here is one T cell receptor beta chain sequence, with context. What it recognizes is unknown. The ends lost 3 bases at V and 3 bases at J; junction bases unmatched: 10. There are 18 residues in the CDR3. This sample was taken from a study of T cell repertoires in cytomegalovirus infection. About the study: Matching HLA type and CMV infection were both indicated by public TCR beta signatures. Overall study findings and caveats: Public TCR beta family frequency separated CMV-and-HLA carriers, including in an independent cohort. CMV-specific TCR beta clonotypes restricted by HLA-C were the ones dominating the ex vivo response.

TCRdb passed the reads through MiXCR, listing each CDR3 protein once. This sample has around 530,000 distinct CDR3 sequences, with approximately 25% found just once. The J gene is TRBJ2-2, the V gene TRBV12-3 or TRBV12-4; the match to TRBD2 covers 10 bases. The sequencing input was PBMCs. This receptor was identified in a human donor in good health (CMV status not recorded). Some clones in this sample may be carry-over from other donors' samples. CDR3 coding DNA: TGTGCCAGCAGTTTCGGTAGCGGGAGGAACGGGTACACCGGGGAGCTGTTTTTT. As protein: CASSFGSGRNGYTGELFF.